This note documents a single T cell receptor (beta chain) sequence. In the original analysis: Reference gene primer amplification gave estimated nucleated cell counts. TCRdb keeps only in-frame clones here, not all; method: immunoSEQ multiplex PCR. That table gives V, J and clone size, and the DNA gave D and trimming. The table shows some 150,000 clones, with around nine tenths occurring only once. This specimen comes from a study of blood T cell repertoires in COVID-19. The wider study: Spain, Italy and the United States supplied samples that represented acute and convalescent COVID-19. Sources were T cells, B-cell-depleted T cells, or PBMCs; the material itself was cDNA or gDNA.

CDR3 length equals 16 residues. Trimming took 6 bases from V and 5 from J; bases not matched to a gene: 13. This clonotype was obtained from a woman aged 45 to 65 with active or convalescent COVID-19. The chain combines TRBV23-1 with TRBJ1-1; 9 positions match TRBD1. TRBV23-1 carries the ORF label, with uncertain function. Sequenced sample: peripheral blood. The CDR3 coding sequence is TGCGCCAGCAGACCATACACAGGGGGCGTGTATACTGAAGCTTTCTTT. Its translation: CASRPYTGGVYTEAFF.